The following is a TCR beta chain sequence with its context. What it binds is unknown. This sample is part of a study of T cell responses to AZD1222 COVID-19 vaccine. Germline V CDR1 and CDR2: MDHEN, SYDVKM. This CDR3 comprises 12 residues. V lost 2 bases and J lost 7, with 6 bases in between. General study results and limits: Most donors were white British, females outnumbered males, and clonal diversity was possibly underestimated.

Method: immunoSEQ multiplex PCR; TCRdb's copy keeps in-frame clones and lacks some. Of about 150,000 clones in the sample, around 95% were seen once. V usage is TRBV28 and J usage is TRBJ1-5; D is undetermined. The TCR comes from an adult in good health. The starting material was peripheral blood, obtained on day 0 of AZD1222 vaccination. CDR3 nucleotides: TGTGCCAGCAGTTTAGCGGTGCAGCCCCAGCATTTT. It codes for CASSLAVQPQHF.